These T cell receptor beta chains were read from a single sample in a study of cytomegalovirus exposure and HLA in healthy donors. The method was immunoSEQ multiplex PCR; TCRdb's version includes in-frame clones alone and lacks a portion of them. The data show more than 80,000 clones, roughly four fifths seen once. The sequenced sample consisted of PBMCs. These receptors came from a female donor in good health and CMV-seropositive. CDR3s include the opening cysteine and the closing phenylalanine or tryptophan. The listing skips clone size in some rows; elsewhere it reads once, few, many or a size class.

size | V | CDR3
NA | TRBV7-9 | CASSLVTGNTEAFF
NA | TRBV5-1 | CASSQSLAGGEDTQYF
few | TRBV6-5 | CASSGTGGVTDTQYF
NA | TRBV5-6 | CASSLGHFLEQYF
NA | TRBV19 | CASSGSGQDWISNQPQHF
NA | TRBV4-1 | CASSQDVGNRATGSPLHF
once | TRBV5-1 | CASRATGLQETQYF
NA | TRBV18 | CASSPDMIYGYTF
NA | TRBV4-2 | CASSQVLGFRPAGVLYNEQFF
NA | TRBV6-6 | CASSLPGSTTEAFF
NA | TRBV25-1 | CASTGQSFYGYTF
NA | TRBV2 | CASSETVSNQPQHF
NA | TRBV5-4 | CASTVAGGPDNEQFF
NA | TRBV30 | CAWSLFRQGEGEQYF
NA | TRBV27 | CASSGSRSGQDNSPLHF
NA | TRBV5-1 | CASSYQGARGTEAFF
once | TRBV5-6 | CASSSDSNEKLFF
once | TRBV28 | CASSLPGVSYEQYF
few | TRBV4-1 | CASSQGQGRSSGNTIYF
few | TRBV6-5 | CASSYDPRQGQETQYF
NA | TRBV7-6 | CASSLGGGANEQYF
NA | TRBV4-1 | CASSQRQASYEQYF
NA | TRBV30 | CAWRPGGPGNTIYF
NA | TRBV5-1 | CASSLAQGASTEAFF
NA | TRBV29-1 | CSVLGGSYEQYF
few | TRBV5-6 | CASSADRVGEKLFF
NA | TRBV28 | CASSFQNYGYTF
NA | TRBV2 | CASSDRREQYF
NA | TRBV28 | CASSLLMSGVNTEAFF
NA | TRBV19 | CASRTDSYNEQFF
NA | TRBV7-9 | CASSRTGENQPQHF
NA | TRBV5-6 | CASCLLSTDTQYF
NA | TRBV6-5 | CASSPTGSYNEQFF
NA | TRBV2 | CASNRLAGGLQQFF
NA | TRBV5-1 | CASTRGTGGLVDTEAFF
once | TRBV5-4 | CASSSQYEQYF
NA | TRBV27 | CASNIPPAGGPNEQFF
NA | TRBV4-1 | CASSQEWENEQFF
NA | TRBV18 | CASSSNPGQGANEQYF
NA | TRBV5-1 | CASSLGIIGGSYEQYF